This passage covers 10 T cell receptor beta chains from one sample sequenced in a study of vaccination and CD4 T cells after COVID-19. The Oncomine TCR Beta short-read assay sequenced DNA from cultured CD4+ T cells. MiXCR, run by TCRdb on the PCR reads, gives a single entry per CDR3 protein. The profile shows 15,000 to 20,000 distinct CDR3 sequences, less than 65% of them singletons. Stated treatment: approximately 11-day PBMC culture with coronavirus spike peptide pools or control peptides (ViraFEST assay). Their specific antigens are unknown. The sequenced material came from CD4+ T cells from blood, cultured in vitro. These receptor sequences come from a human donor who had recovered from COVID-19.

The chain uses TRBV18 and TRBJ2-7, with a weak D call TRBD1 (6 bases). This CDR3 has 15 residues. Germline CDR1 and CDR2: KGHSH and LQKENI. The V and J ends lost 2 bases and 2 bases respectively, with 13 bases between them. The CDR3 DNA is TGTGCCAGCTCACCAGGGGGCGTAGGGCCCTACGAGCAGTACTTC. Its protein product is CASSPGGVGPYEQYF.

This sequence joins TRBV10-2 and TRBJ1-1; D is uncertain. The V and J ends lost 4 bases and 5 bases respectively, with 11 bases between them. Per germline, CDR1 WSHSY and CDR2 SAAADI. The CDR3 runs to 13 residues. CDR3 DNA sequence: TGCGCCAGCAGTGGTAGGTTCGGTACTGAAGCTTTCTTT. It encodes CASSGRFGTEAFF.

In this sample, this clonotype turned up a few times. The V call is TRBV6-1, the J call TRBJ1-2; D gene ambiguous. This CDR3 contains 13 residues. CDR1 is MNHNS, CDR2 SASEGT, per germline. Trimming took 6 bases from V and 2 from J, leaving 10 bases between them. The CDR3, as DNA: TGTGCCAGCAGACCAACATACAACTATGGCTACACCTTC. Residues: CASRPTYNYGYTF.

The rearrangement uses TRBV20-1 and TRBJ1-1, with 10 nucleotides matching TRBD1. CDR1 and CDR2 from the germline V gene are DFQATT and SNEGSKA (reference sequence). With V trimmed by 2 bases and J by 7 bases, 4 bases remained unmatched. This CDR3 spans 13 amino acids. CDR3 bases: TGCAGTGCTAGAAGAGGGACAGGGGTTGAAGCTTTCTTT. Amino acid sequence: CSARRGTGVEAFF.

This clonotype appeared a few times. V usage is TRBV10-2 and J usage is TRBJ2-2; 7 bases agree with TRBD1. The junction had 1 base not matched to a gene; V was cut back by 8 bases and J by 7 bases. CDR1 is WSHSY and CDR2 is SAAADI in the germline V gene. The CDR3 extends over 11 amino acids. The CDR3 nucleotides are TGCGCCAGCCAGGGGGTCGGGGAGCTGTTTTTT. Translating it yields CASQGVGELFF.

The genes are TRBV20-1 and TRBJ2-2; perhaps D is TRBD1 or TRBD2 (5 bases each). CDR1 is DFQATT, CDR2 SNEGSKA, per germline (reference sequence). The CDR3 has 14 residues. V lost 6 bases and J 0 bases, leaving 11 bases between the germline ends. CDR3 loop: CSATGTANTGELFF. CDR3 DNA: TGCAGTGCGACCGGGACGGCGAACACCGGGGAGCTGTTTTTT.

The CDR3 loop is CSASLAEYTDTQYF. CDR3 coding DNA: TGCAGTGCTTCCTTAGCGGAGTACACAGATACGCAGTATTTT. The genes are TRBV20-1 and TRBJ2-3; maybe TRBD2 (6 bases). CDR1 and CDR2 from the germline V gene are DFQATT and SNEGSKA (reference sequence). The V gene lost 5 bases and the J gene lost 2 bases, with 14 bases spanning the gap. This CDR3 contains 14 residues.

This clonotype has just a few counts. V usage is TRBV25-1 and J usage is TRBJ1-2, with 8 bases aligning to TRBD1. After removal of 5 bases from V and 7 bases from J, the junction contained 9 bases not matched to a gene. The CDR3 length is 14 residues. Germline assignment: CDR1 MGHDK and CDR2 SYGVNS. CDR3 in DNA: TGTGCCAGCAGTCTAGGACAGGGCAGTAGTGGCTACACCTTC. It is translated as CASSLGQGSSGYTF.

The genes are TRBV7-2 and TRBJ1-2; no reliable D call. CDR1 is SGHTA and CDR2 is FQGNSA in the germline V gene. V was trimmed by 4 bases and J by 4 bases, leaving 13 bases between them. The CDR3 extends over 14 amino acids. CDR3 region: CASSSHTDGYGYTF. The CDR3 DNA sequence: TGTGCCAGCAGCTCCCACACCGACGGCTATGGCTACACCTTC.

The gene calls are TRBV27 and TRBJ1-6, with D perhaps matching TRBD1 (5 bases). Trimming shortened V by 4 bases and J by 4 bases, and 8 bases separated the two germline ends. CDR3 length: 14 amino acids. In germline, CDR1 is MNHEY, CDR2 SMNVEV (reference sequence). CDR3 in amino acids: CASSWGEYNSPLHF. DNA of the CDR3: TGTGCCAGCAGTTGGGGGGAGTATAATTCACCCCTCCACTTT.